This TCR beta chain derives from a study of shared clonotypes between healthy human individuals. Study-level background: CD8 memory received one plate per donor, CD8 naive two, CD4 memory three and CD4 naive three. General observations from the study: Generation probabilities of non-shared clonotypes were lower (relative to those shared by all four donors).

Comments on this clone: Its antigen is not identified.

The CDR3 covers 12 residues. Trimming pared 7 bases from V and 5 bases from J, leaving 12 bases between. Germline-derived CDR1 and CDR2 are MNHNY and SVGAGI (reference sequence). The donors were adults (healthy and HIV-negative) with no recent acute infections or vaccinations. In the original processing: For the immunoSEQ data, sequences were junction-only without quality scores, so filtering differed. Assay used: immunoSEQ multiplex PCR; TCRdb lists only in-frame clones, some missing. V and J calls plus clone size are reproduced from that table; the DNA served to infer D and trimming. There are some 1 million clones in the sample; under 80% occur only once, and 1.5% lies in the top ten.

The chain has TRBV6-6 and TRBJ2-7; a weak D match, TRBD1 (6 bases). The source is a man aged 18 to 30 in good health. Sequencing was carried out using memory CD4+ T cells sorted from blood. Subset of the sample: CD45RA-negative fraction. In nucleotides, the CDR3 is TGTGCCAGCAAAACAGGGAGCCACGAGCAGTACTTC. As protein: CASKTGSHEQYF.